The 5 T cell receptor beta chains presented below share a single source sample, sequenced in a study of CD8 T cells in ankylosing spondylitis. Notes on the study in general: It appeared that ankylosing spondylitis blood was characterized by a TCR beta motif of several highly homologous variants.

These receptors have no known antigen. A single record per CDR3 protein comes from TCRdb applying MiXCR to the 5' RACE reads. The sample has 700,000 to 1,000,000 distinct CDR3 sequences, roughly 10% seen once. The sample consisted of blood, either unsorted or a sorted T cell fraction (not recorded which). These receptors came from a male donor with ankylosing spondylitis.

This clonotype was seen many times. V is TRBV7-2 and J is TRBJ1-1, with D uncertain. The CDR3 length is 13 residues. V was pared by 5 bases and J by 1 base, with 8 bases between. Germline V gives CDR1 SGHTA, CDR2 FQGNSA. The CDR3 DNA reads TGTGCCAGCAGCCGCCGGAGGAACACTGAAGCTTTCTTT. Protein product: CASSRRRNTEAFF.

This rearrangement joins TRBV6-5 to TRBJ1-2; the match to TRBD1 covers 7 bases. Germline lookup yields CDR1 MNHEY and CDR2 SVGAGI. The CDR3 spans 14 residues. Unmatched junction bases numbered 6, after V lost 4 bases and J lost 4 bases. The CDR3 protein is CASSSAGTAYGYTF. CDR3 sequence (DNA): TGTGCCAGCAGTTCTGCCGGGACAGCCTATGGCTACACCTTC.

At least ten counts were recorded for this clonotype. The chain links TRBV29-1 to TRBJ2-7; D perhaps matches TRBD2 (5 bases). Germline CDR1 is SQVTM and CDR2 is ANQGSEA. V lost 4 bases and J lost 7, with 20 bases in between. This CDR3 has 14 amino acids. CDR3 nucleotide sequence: TGCAGCGTTGCGAGGGATGGGCAGTCTCGGGAGCAGTACTTC. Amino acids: CSVARDGQSREQYF.

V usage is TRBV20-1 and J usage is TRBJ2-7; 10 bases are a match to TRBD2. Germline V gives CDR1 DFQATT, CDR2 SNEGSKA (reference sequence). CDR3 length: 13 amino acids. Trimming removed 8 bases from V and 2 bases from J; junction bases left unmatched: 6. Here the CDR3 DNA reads TGCAGTAAACGGACTAGCGGTGCCTACGAGCAGTACTTC. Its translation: CSKRTSGAYEQYF.

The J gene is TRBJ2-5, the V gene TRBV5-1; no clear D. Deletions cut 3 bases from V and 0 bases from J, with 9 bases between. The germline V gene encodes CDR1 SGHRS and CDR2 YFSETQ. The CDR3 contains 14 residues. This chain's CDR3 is CASSSSAYQETQYF. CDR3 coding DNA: TGCGCCAGCAGCTCCTCAGCGTACCAAGAGACCCAGTACTTC.